Described below is a single T cell receptor beta chain sequence and its context. No antigen is known for it. These data are taken from a study of cytomegalovirus exposure and HLA in healthy donors. General study findings and limits: Links to common viral pathogens appeared, in a later analysis, for several of the most significant clusters. In an earlier analysis, in around 590 donors, most V segments appeared productive either ~90% or ~30% of the time.

The PCR had 60 Vbeta and 13 Jbeta primers. As handled by the study authors: Per a later analysis, the number of unique TCR beta chains was around 79 million, of which 10 million to 11 million were shared. Libraries were prepared by immunoSEQ multiplex PCR; TCRdb keeps only in-frame clonotypes and omits some of them. Clonal size and the V and J genes are those of that table, whereas D and trimming came from the DNA. Of 150,000 to 200,000 clones listed, about 80% are singletons. Germline loops: CDR1 MNHNS, CDR2 SASEGT. V dropped 4 bases and J dropped 3 bases, with 9 bases sitting between them. The CDR3 covers 13 residues. Donors were nominally healthy when sampled, though unrecorded immune exposures were likely.

Material for sequencing was PBMCs. The V and J genes are TRBV6-1 and TRBJ1-1; TRBD1 is a possible D gene (5 bases). This clonotype was obtained from a female donor in good health and CMV-seronegative. CDR3 region: CASSATRDTEAFF. CDR3 bases: TGTGCCAGCAGTGCTACCAGGGACACTGAAGCTTTCTTT.